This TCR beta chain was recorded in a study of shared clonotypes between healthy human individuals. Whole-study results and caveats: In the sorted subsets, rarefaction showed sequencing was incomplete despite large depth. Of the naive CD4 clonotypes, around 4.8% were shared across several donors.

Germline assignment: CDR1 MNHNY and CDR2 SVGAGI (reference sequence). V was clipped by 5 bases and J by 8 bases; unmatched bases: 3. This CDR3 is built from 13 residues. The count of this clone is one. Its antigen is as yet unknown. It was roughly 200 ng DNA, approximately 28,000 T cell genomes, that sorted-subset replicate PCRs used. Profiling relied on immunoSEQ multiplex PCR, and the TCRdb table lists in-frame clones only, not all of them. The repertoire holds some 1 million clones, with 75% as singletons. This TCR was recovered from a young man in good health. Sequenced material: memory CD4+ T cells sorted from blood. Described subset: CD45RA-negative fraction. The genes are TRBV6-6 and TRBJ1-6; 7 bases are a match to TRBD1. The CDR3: CASSRQGDSPLHF. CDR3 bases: TGTGCCAGCAGTCGACAGGGAGATTCACCCCTCCACTTT.